This T cell receptor beta chain is from a study of T cells in Graves' hyperthyroidism and ophthalmopathy. This CDR3 spans 14 amino acids. The germline V gene has CDR1 DFQATT and CDR2 SNEGSKA (reference sequence). The V and J ends lost 6 bases and 5 bases respectively, with 17 bases between them. The TCR beta CDR3 regions underwent amplification using RNA transcripts as the source. A first-round RT-PCR of the TCR CDR3 used the HTBI primer set. TCRdb called the multiplex PCR reads again in MiXCR, with one record for every CDR3 protein. The sample lists some 690,000 distinct CDR3 sequences; approximately 15% were seen once. This clonotype showed up many times.

The sequence came from a man in his fifties with Graves' hyperthyroidism. This rearrangement joins TRBV20-1 to TRBJ2-1, with D possibly being TRBD1 or TRBD2 (5 bases each). Sequenced: blood. This chain's CDR3 is CSAITPGTNNEQFF. DNA for the CDR3: TGCAGTGCCATCACCCCAGGGACCAACAATGAGCAGTTCTTC.